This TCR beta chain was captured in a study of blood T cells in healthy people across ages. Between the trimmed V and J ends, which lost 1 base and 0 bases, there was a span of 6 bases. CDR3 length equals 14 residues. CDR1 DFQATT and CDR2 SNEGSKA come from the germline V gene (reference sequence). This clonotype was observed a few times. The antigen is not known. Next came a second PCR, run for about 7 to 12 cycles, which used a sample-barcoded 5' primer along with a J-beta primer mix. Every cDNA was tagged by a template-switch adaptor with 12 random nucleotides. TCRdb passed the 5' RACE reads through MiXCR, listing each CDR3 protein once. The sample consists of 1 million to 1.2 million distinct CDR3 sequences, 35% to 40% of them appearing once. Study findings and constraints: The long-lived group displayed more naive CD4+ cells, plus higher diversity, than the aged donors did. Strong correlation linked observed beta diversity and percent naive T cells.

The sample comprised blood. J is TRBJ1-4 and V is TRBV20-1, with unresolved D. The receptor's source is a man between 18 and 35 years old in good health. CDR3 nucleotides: TGCAGTGCTAGAGCCAGCGCAACTAATGAAAAACTGTTTTTT. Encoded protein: CSARASATNEKLFF.